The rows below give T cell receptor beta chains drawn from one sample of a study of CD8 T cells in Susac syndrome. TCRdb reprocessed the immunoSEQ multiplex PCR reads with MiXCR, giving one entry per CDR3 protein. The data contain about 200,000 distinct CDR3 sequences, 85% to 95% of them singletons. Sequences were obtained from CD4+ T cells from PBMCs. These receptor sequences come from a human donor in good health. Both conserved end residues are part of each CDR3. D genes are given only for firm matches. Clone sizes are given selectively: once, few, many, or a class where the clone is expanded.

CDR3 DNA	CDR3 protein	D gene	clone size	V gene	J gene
TGCAGTGCTAGTGGTGGGGGGTTGCTAGCCAAAAACATTCAGTACTTC	CSASGGGLLAKNIQYF	-	-	TRBV20-1	TRBJ2-4
TGTGCCAGCAGTCGCGACAGGGACACTGAAGCTTTCTTT	CASSRDRDTEAFF	TRBD1	-	TRBV27	TRBJ1-1
TGCAGTGCTAGAGATCTCCGAACCGGGACACGAGAAGCTTTCTTT	CSARDLRTGTREAFF	-	-	TRBV20-1	TRBJ1-1
TGTGCCAGCAGCCGGGACGGAAAGCAGCCCCAGCATTTT	CASSRDGKQPQHF	-	-	TRBV7-2	TRBJ1-5
TGTGCCAGCAGTTTACCTAGTATTCCCAATGAGCAGTTCTTC	CASSLPSIPNEQFF	-	-	TRBV28	TRBJ2-1
TGTGCCAGCAGCCCTACGGGGCCGGGTGGCTACACCTTC	CASSPTGPGGYTF	-	-	TRBV5-4	TRBJ1-2
TGTGCCAGCAACTCGAGGGGCCTTAGCACAGATACGCAGTATTTT	CASNSRGLSTDTQYF	-	-	TRBV7-2	TRBJ2-3
TGTGCCAGCAGCGTAGTTACAAGCTATGGCTACACCTTC	CASSVVTSYGYTF	-	-	TRBV9	TRBJ1-2
TGCAGCGTTTACGGACTAGCGGGGGACCAAGAGACCCAGTACTTC	CSVYGLAGDQETQYF	TRBD2	-	TRBV29-1	TRBJ2-5
TGCAGTGCTAGAGATAAGAACATTCAGTACTTC	CSARDKNIQYF	-	-	TRBV20-1	TRBJ2-4
TGTGCCAGCAGCTTAGTCGTCAGCTCCTACAATGAGCAGTTCTTC	CASSLVVSSYNEQFF	-	once	TRBV11-1	TRBJ2-1
TGCAGTGCTAGAGATCTTAGCGGGAGGGCCCCAGATACGCAGTATTTT	CSARDLSGRAPDTQYF	TRBD2	-	TRBV20-1	TRBJ2-3
TGTGCCTGGAGTCCGCGGGAGACCCAGTACTTC	CAWSPRETQYF	-	-	TRBV30	TRBJ2-5
TGTGCCAGCTCAAGTGGACTAGCGGGACAAGAGACCCAGTACTTC	CASSSGLAGQETQYF	TRBD2	-	TRBV27	TRBJ2-5
TGTGCCAGCAGCTTAGGACGGGGGGGTCTCTACGAGCAGTACTTC	CASSLGRGGLYEQYF	TRBD2	-	TRBV7-2	TRBJ2-7
TGTGCCAGCAGCCCCGCGGACAGGCAAGAGACCCAGTACTTC	CASSPADRQETQYF	TRBD1	-	TRBV7-2	TRBJ2-5
TGTGCCAGCAGTGAACAGGGGGCCGGGGAGCTGTTTTTT	CASSEQGAGELFF	TRBD1	-	TRBV2	TRBJ2-2
TGCAGCGTTGAAGATACAGCAGGGAGATTTAACTATGGCTACACCTTC	CSVEDTAGRFNYGYTF	-	-	TRBV29-1	TRBJ1-2
TGCAGTGCTAGGGGGGGCAGTAACTATGGCTACACCTTC	CSARGGSNYGYTF	-	-	TRBV20-1	TRBJ1-2
TGTGCCAGCAGCTTGGATCCTGCCTACGAGCAGTACTTC	CASSLDPAYEQYF	-	-	TRBV5-4	TRBJ2-7
TGTGCCAGCAGCTTACCGCAGCGAGAGACCCAGTACTTC	CASSLPQRETQYF	-	-	TRBV5-4	TRBJ2-5
TGTGCCAGCAGCATGAGGGGAGGCGAGACCCAGTACTTC	CASSMRGGETQYF	-	-	TRBV12-3/TRBV12-4	TRBJ2-5
TGTGCCAGCAGCTTAGGGAGAGGGGGCAGGTACGAGCAGTACTTC	CASSLGRGGRYEQYF	TRBD1	once	TRBV13	TRBJ2-7
TGTGCCAGCAGCTATGGGGGGGTGTCCTGGCCCGCCTATGGCTACACCTTC	CASSYGGVSWPAYGYTF	-	-	TRBV7-9	TRBJ1-2
TGTGCCAGCAGCTTAGATATAGATACGCAGTATTTT	CASSLDIDTQYF	-	-	TRBV7-9	TRBJ2-3
TGTGCCAGCAGTCCTTGGGACAGTCGATCCCAAGAGACCCAGTACTTC	CASSPWDSRSQETQYF	TRBD1	-	TRBV12-3/TRBV12-4	TRBJ2-5
TGTGCCAGCAGTTCCGACAGGGTTTATGGCTACACCTTC	CASSSDRVYGYTF	TRBD1	-	TRBV5-6	TRBJ1-2
TGTGCCAGCAGCCAAGAGGTACCTAGCGGGGACTACAATGAGCAGTTCTTC	CASSQEVPSGDYNEQFF	TRBD2	-	TRBV3-1	TRBJ2-1
TGTGCCACCGAGAGCATGGACAGGGCTGACCAGCATTTT	CATESMDRADQHF	TRBD1	few	TRBV6-2/TRBV6-3	TRBJ1-5
TGCAGCGTTGAAGATCCGGTCGGGGCTAGCGGGGAAACAGATACGCAGTATTTT	CSVEDPVGASGETDTQYF	TRBD2	once	TRBV29-1	TRBJ2-3
TGTGCCAGCAGCCAGGACCTACCTCAGCAGTTCTTC	CASSQDLPQQFF	-	-	TRBV9	TRBJ2-1
TGTGCCACCAGCAGAGATCTCAAGGGATTGAACATTCAGTACTTC	CATSRDLKGLNIQYF	-	-	TRBV15	TRBJ2-4
TGCAGCGTTGAACTAAAGCTGCCGAACACTGAAGCTTTCTTT	CSVELKLPNTEAFF	-	-	TRBV29-1	TRBJ1-1
TGCAGCGTTGAAGACAAGCCGAATGAGCAGTTCTTC	CSVEDKPNEQFF	-	-	TRBV29-1	TRBJ2-1
TGCAGCGCTATGCCAGGGCCTGGGGAGACCCAGTACTTC	CSAMPGPGETQYF	-	-	TRBV29-1	TRBJ2-5
TGTGCCAGCAGTTTAGCTATGTCGAATGAGCAGTTCTTC	CASSLAMSNEQFF	-	once	TRBV12-3/TRBV12-4	TRBJ2-1
TGTGCCAGCTCACGGCAGGGGGGATACAATGAGCAGTTCTTC	CASSRQGGYNEQFF	-	once	TRBV18	TRBJ2-1
TGTGCCAGCAGGAGCCTGGGGTTTACTAACTATGGCTACACCTTC	CASRSLGFTNYGYTF	-	-	TRBV2	TRBJ1-2
TGTGCCACCAGTGATCCTATTCCCGGGGAGCTGTTTTTT	CATSDPIPGELFF	-	-	TRBV24-1	TRBJ2-2
TGTGCCAGCAGCCACGGCGGACAGGGGCCCGGAGCTTTCTTT	CASSHGGQGPGAFF	TRBD1	-	TRBV3-1	TRBJ1-1